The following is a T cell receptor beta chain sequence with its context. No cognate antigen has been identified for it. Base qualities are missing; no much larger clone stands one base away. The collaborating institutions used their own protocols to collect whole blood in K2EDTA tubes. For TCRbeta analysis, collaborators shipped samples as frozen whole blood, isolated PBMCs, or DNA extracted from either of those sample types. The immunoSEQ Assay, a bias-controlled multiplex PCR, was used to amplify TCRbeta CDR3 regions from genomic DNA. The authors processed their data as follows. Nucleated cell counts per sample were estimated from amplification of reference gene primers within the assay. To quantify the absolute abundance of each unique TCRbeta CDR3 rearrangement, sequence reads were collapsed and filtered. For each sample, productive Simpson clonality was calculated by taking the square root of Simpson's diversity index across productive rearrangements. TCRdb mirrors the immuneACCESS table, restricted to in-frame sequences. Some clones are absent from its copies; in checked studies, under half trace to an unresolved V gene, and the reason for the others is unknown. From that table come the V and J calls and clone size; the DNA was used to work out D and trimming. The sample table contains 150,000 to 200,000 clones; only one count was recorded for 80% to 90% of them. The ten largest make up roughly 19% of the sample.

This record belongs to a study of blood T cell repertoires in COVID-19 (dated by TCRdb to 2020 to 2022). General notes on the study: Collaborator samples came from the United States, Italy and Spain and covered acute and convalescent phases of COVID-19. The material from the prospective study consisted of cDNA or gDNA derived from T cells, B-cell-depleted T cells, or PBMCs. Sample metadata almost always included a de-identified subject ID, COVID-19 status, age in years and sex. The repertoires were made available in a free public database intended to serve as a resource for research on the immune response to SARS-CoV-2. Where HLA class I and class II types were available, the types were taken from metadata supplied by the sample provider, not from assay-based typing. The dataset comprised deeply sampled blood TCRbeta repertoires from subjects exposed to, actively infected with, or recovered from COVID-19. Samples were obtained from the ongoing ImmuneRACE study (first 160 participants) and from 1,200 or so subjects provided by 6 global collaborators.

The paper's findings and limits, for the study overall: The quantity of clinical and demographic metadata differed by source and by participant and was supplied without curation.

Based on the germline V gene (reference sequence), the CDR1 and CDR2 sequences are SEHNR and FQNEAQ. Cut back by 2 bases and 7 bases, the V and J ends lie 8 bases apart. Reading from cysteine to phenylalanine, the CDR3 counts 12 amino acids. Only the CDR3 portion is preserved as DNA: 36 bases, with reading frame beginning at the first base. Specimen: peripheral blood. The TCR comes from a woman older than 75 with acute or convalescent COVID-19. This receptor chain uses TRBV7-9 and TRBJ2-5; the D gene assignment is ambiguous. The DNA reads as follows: TGTGCCAGCAGCTTATCCCCCCGGACCCAGTACTTC. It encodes CASSLSPRTQYF.